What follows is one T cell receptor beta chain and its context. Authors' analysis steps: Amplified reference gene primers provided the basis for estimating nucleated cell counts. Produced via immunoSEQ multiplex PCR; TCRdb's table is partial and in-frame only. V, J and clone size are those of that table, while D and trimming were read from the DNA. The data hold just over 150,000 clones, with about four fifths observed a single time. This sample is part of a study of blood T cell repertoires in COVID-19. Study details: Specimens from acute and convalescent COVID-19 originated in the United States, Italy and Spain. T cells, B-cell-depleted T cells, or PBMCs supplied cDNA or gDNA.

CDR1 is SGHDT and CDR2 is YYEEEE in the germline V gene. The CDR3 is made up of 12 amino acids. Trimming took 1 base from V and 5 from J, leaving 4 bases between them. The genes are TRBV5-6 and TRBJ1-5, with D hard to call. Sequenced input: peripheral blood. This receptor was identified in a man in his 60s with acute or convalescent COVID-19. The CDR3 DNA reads TGTGCCAGCAGCTTGTTCGATCAGCCCCAGCATTTT. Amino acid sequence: CASSLFDQPQHF.